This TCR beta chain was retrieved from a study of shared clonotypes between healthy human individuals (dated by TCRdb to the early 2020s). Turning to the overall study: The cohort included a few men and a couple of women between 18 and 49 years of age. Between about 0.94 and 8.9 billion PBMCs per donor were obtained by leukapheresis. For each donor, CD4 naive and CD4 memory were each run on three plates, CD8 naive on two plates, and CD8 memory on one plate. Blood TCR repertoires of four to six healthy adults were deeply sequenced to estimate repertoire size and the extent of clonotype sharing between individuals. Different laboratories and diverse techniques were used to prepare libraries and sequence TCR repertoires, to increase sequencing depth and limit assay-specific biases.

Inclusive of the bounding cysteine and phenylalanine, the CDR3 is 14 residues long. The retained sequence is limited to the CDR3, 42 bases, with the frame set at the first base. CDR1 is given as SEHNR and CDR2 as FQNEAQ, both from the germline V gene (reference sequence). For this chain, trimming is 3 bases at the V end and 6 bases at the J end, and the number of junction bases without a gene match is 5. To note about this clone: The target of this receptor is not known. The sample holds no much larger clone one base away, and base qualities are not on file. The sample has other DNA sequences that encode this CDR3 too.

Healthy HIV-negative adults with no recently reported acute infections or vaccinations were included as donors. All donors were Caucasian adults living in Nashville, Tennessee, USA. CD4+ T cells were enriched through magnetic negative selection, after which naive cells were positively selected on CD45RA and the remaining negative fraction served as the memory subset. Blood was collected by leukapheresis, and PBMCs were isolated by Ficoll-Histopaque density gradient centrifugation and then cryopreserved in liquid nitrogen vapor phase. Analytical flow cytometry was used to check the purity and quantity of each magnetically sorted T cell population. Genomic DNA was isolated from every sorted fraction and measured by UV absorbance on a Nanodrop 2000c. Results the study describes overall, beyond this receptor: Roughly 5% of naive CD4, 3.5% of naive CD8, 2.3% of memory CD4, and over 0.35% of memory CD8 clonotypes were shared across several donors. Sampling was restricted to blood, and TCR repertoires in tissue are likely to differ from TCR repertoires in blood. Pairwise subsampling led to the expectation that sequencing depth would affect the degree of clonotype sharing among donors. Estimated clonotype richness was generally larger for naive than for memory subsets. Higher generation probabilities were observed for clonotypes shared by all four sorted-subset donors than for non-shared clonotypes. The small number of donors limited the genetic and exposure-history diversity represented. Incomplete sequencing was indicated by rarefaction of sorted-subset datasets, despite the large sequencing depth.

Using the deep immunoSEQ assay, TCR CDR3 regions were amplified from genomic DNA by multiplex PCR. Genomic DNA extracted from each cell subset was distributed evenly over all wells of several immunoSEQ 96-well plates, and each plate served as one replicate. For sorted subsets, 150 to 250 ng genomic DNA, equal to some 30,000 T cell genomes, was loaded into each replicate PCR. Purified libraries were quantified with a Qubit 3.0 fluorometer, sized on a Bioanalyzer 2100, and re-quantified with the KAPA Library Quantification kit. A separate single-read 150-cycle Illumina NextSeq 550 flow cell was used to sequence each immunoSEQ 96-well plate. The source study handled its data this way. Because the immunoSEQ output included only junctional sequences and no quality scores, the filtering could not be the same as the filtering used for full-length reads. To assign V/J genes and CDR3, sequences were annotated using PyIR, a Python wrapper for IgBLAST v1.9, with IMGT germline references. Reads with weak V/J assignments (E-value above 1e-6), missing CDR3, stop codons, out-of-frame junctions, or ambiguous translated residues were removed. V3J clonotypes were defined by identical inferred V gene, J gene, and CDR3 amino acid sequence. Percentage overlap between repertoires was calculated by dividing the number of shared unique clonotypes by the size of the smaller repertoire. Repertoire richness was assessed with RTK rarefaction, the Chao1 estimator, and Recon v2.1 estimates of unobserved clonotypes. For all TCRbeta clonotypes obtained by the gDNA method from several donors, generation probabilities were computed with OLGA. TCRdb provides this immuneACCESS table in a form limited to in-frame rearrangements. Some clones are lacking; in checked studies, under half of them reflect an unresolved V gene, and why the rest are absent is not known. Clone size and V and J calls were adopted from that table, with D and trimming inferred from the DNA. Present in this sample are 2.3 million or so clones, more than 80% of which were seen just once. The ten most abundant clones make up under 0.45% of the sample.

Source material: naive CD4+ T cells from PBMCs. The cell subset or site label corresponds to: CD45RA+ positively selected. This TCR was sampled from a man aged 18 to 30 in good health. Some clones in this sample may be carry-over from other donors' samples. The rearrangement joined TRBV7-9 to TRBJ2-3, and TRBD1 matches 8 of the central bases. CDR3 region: CASSFGQGRDTQYF. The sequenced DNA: TGTGCCAGCAGCTTTGGACAGGGTAGGGATACGCAGTATTTT.